The T cell receptor (beta chain) described here comes from a study of blood T cell repertoires in COVID-19. CDR1 and CDR2 from the germline V gene are SGHTA and FQGNSA. V was pared by 2 bases and J by 2 bases, with 10 bases of the junction left unmatched. This CDR3 comprises 17 residues. In this sample, this clone turned up a few times. The method was immunoSEQ multiplex PCR; TCRdb's version includes in-frame clones alone and lacks a portion of them. This table holds more than 95,000 clones, approximately 85% found once. Sequencing input: peripheral blood. The chain joins TRBV7-2 to TRBJ2-3; 7 bases match TRBD2. The sequence derives from an elderly woman with COVID-19, enrolled during active disease. CDR3 in amino acids: CASSLTRGAGLTDTQYF. The CDR3 nucleotides are TGTGCCAGCAGCTTAACAAGAGGAGCGGGACTCACAGATACGCAGTATTTT.